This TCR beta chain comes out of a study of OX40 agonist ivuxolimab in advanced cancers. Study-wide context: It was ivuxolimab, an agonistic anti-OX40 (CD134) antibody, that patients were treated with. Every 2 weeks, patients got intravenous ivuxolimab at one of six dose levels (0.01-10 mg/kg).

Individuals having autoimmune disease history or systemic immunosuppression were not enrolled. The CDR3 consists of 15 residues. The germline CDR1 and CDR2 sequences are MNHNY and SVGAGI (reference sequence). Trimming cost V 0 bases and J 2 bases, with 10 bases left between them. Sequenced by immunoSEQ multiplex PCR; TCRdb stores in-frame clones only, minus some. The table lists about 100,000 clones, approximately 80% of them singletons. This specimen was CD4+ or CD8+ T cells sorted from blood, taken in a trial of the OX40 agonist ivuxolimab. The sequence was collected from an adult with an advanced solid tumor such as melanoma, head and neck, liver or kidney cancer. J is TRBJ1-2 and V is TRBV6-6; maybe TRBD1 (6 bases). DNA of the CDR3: TGTGCCAGCAGTTACTCGGGGGGGGCAAACTATGGCTACACCTTC. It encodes CASSYSGGANYGYTF.